The rows below give T cell receptor beta chains drawn from one sample of a study of regulatory T cells in long-lasting Graves disease. TCRdb used MiXCR to reprocess the multiplex PCR reads, holding one entry per CDR3 protein. The sample lists some 560,000 distinct CDR3 sequences; around 15% were seen once. These sequences were also reported in another study, on T cells in Graves' hyperthyroidism and ophthalmopathy.

The sequences come from peripheral blood mononuclear cells (PBMCs), collected at new diagnosis, from a patient treated with antithyroid drugs. Receptor source: a woman aged 35-60 years with Graves disease. CDR3s include the opening cysteine and the closing phenylalanine or tryptophan. Each record gives: clone size, J gene, D gene, V gene, CDR3 DNA, CDR3 protein. D genes are given only for firm matches. The listing skips clone size in some rows; elsewhere it reads once, few, many or a size class.

>few|TRBJ2-3|-|TRBV7-3
TGTGCCAGCAGCTTAACGGGGTCCCTAGGGGATACGCAGTATTTT
CASSLTGSLGDTQYF
>-|TRBJ1-2|-|TRBV19
TGTGCCAGTACCCTGCTTCAAAACTCAAACTATGGCTACACCTTC
CASTLLQNSNYGYTF
>many|TRBJ2-3|TRBD2|TRBV7-8
TGTGCCAGCAGCGTCCCCGGGACTAGCGGGGGCCCAAGCACAGATACGCAGTATTTT
CASSVPGTSGGPSTDTQYF
>many|TRBJ1-1|TRBD1|TRBV6-9
TGTGCCAGCAGTTACTCTCAGGGGGAAACTGAAGCTTTCTTT
CASSYSQGETEAFF
>-|TRBJ2-2|-|TRBV5-5
TGTGCCAGCGGACGGACACTTAACTCCGGGGAGCTGTTTTTT
CASGRTLNSGELFF
>many|TRBJ2-7|-|TRBV9
TGTGCCAGCAGCGTCGAAGGCAGCTCCTACGAGCAGTACTTC
CASSVEGSSYEQYF
>many|TRBJ1-4|-|TRBV20-1
TGCAGTGCTAGAGGAGAATATGGAACTAATGAAAAACTGTTTTTT
CSARGEYGTNEKLFF
>few|TRBJ1-5|-|TRBV20-1
TGCAGTGCTTTTGGGGAGAGCAATCAGCCCCAGCATTTT
CSAFGESNQPQHF
>many|TRBJ1-2|-|TRBV9
TGTGCCAGCAGCGTAGGGGGAGACTATGGCTACACCTTC
CASSVGGDYGYTF
>many|TRBJ2-7|TRBD2|TRBV6-1
TGTGCCAGCAGTGAACCCCGGGAGGCCTACGAGCAGTACTTC
CASSEPREAYEQYF
>-|TRBJ2-1|-|TRBV20-1
TGCAGTGCTAGAGATACTACTAGCTTCCACGATGAGCAGTTCTTC
CSARDTTSFHDEQFF
>-|TRBJ2-3|-|TRBV29-1
TGCAGCGTCTCTAGGGCGACAGCTAGCACAGATACGCAGTATTTT
CSVSRATASTDTQYF
>-|TRBJ1-5|-|TRBV20-1
TGCAGTGCTAGAAAGACGGGGGGTAATCAGCCCCAGCATTTT
CSARKTGGNQPQHF
>many|TRBJ2-2|-|TRBV6-1
TGTGCCAGCACGCAGAGGCGGGGCGGTACCGGGGAGCTGTTTTTT
CASTQRRGGTGELFF
>many|TRBJ1-1|TRBD1|TRBV5-4
TGTGCCAGCAGCTCGCCGACAGGGGAGTCTGAAGCTTTCTTT
CASSSPTGESEAFF
>many|TRBJ2-1|-|TRBV7-2
TGTGCCAGCAGAATGACGGGTGGGAACAATGAGCAGTTCTTC
CASRMTGGNNEQFF
>few|TRBJ2-7|TRBD1|TRBV9
TGTGCCAGCAGCGTAGACAGGGGTTATCAAGAGCAGTACTTC
CASSVDRGYQEQYF
>many|TRBJ2-5|TRBD1|TRBV12-3/TRBV12-4
TGTGCCAGCAGTTTCGGATTCCGGGACAGGGTCGAAGAGACCCAGTACTTC
CASSFGFRDRVEETQYF
>many|TRBJ1-1|-|TRBV3-1
TGTGCCAGCAGCCAAGAGGTTTTGGCAAACACTGAAGCTTTCTTT
CASSQEVLANTEAFF
>many|TRBJ1-6|-|TRBV2
TGTGCCAGCAGTATAGGGTCGAATTCACCCCTCCACTTT
CASSIGSNSPLHF
>few|TRBJ2-3|-|TRBV10-3
TGTGCCATCAGTGAGGGTGCGGTTACGCAGTATTTT
CAISEGAVTQYF
>many|TRBJ2-4|-|TRBV7-2
TGTGCCAGCAGCTCCCCCTGGGGGGCCAAAAACATTCAGTACTTC
CASSSPWGAKNIQYF
>many|TRBJ1-2|-|TRBV5-1
TGCGCCAGCAGCTCGACGGGACAAAGTCCGTATGGCTACACCTTC
CASSSTGQSPYGYTF
>few|TRBJ2-7|TRBD1|TRBV18
TGTGCCAGCTCACCAAGACAGGGGGCTGCCTACGAGCAGTACTTC
CASSPRQGAAYEQYF